Given below is one TCR beta chain in context. The antigen is undetermined. The data belong to a study of T cell responses to AZD1222 COVID-19 vaccine. Study-wide background: Pooled together were second doses at about 4 or about 12 weeks. General study results and limits: A reported finding is that nearly half of spike-specific TCRs target unmutated variant regions.

Losses at the gene ends were 4 bases for V and 6 bases for J; bases not matched to a gene: 11. CDR3 length: 16 residues. Germline V gene sequence: CDR1 MGHRA, CDR2 YSYEKL. TCRdb's table, derived via immunoSEQ multiplex PCR, lists solely in-frame clones and lacks some. The data show about 140,000 clones, around 91% seen once. The J gene is TRBJ1-5, the V gene TRBV4-1, with TRBD1 matching 8 bases. The material sequenced was peripheral blood, taken on day 0 of AZD1222 vaccination. The TCR was taken from an adult in good health. The CDR3 bases are TGCGCCAGCAGCCCCCAACAGGGGGGAAGAAGTCAGCCCCAGCATTTT. Encoded protein: CASSPQQGGRSQPQHF.